These 32 T cell receptor beta chains were sequenced from one sample in a study of lymphopenia after photon versus proton radiotherapy. Only in-frame clones appear in the TCRdb table, and some are missing; sequencing was by immunoSEQ multiplex PCR. The sample includes about 20,000 clones, 84% seen only once; the top ten take about 3%. The input for sequencing was peripheral blood, taken from a patient treated with photon-based radiotherapy. These receptors originate from a woman between 45 and 60 years old with pancreatic cancer.

This chain uses TRBV7-9 with TRBJ2-7; TRBD1 aligns across 8 bases. Trimming removed 5 bases from V and 2 bases from J; junction bases left unmatched: 5. The CDR3 sequence is 14 residues long. The germline V gene has CDR1 SEHNR and CDR2 FQNEAQ (reference sequence). CDR3 nucleotide sequence: TGTGCCAGCAGCCAGGACAGGGAGGCCTACGAGCAGTACTTC. The encoded protein is CASSQDREAYEQYF.

The rearrangement links TRBV13 to TRBJ1-1; D not resolved. V lost 4 bases to trimming and J lost 2 bases, with 5 bases between them. This CDR3 contains 12 residues. Germline CDR1 PRHDT, CDR2 FYEKMQ (reference sequence). As DNA, the CDR3 is TGTGCCAGCAGCTCCCGCAACACTGAAGCTTTCTTT. Translation: CASSSRNTEAFF. The full variable domain, with the rest looked up from reference TRBV13 and TRBJ1-1, is AAGVIQSPRHLIKEKRETATLKCYPIPRHDTVYWYQQGPGQDPQFLISFYEKMQSDKGSIPDRFSAQQFSDYHSELNMSSLELGDSALYFCASSSRNTEAFFGQGTRLTVV.

The genes are TRBV7-2 and TRBJ2-7; 10 nucleotides align to TRBD2. The V gene's germline CDR1 is SGHTA and CDR2 FQGNSA. The CDR3 sequence is 15 residues long. V dropped 5 bases and J dropped 3; count of bases not matched to a gene: 7. The CDR3 DNA sequence: TGTGCCAGCAGCAATAGCGGGGGGAAACTCTACGAGCAGTACTTC. Translating gives CASSNSGGKLYEQYF.

Here the CDR3 DNA reads TGTGCCAGCAGCTTTGGGACAGGCTCCTACGAGCAGTACTTC. This codes for CASSFGTGSYEQYF. V gene TRBV7-9 combines with J gene TRBJ2-7; 8 positions agree with TRBD1. Trimming at V came to 3 bases and at J to 0 bases, leaving 1 base not matched to a gene. CDR3 length equals 14 residues. CDR1 and CDR2 (germline): SEHNR, FQNEAQ (reference sequence). The full variable domain, rest sourced from reference TRBV7-9 and TRBJ2-7, is DTGVSQNPRHKITKRGQNVTFRCDPISEHNRLYWYRQTLGQGPEFLTYFQNEAQLEKSRLLSDRFSAERPKGSFSTLEIQRTEQGDSAMYLCASSFGTGSYEQYFGPGTRLTVT.

The V call is TRBV5-1, the J call TRBJ2-1; no definite D call. V lost 4 bases and J lost 6, with 8 bases in between. Germline V CDR1 and CDR2: SGHRS, YFSETQ. The CDR3 runs 12 residues. The CDR3 bases are TGCGCCAGCAGCCTGAGTCCCAATGAGCAGTTCTTC. Residues: CASSLSPNEQFF.

The chain carries TRBV4-3 and TRBJ1-6; D might be TRBD1 (6 bases). CDR3 length: 15 amino acids. V lost 0 bases and J 7 bases, leaving 10 bases between the germline ends. Germline CDR1 reads LGHNA; CDR2 reads YSLEER. CDR3 region: CASSQETGSNSPLHF. The DNA of the CDR3 is TGCGCCAGCAGCCAAGAGACAGGATCCAATTCACCCCTCCACTTT.

The sample holds a few counts of this clone. The V gene is TRBV15, the J gene TRBJ1-5, with D hard to call. CDR3 length: 14 residues. CDR1 is LNHNV, CDR2 YYDKDF, per germline (reference sequence). V was shortened by 0 bases and J by 2 bases, with 5 bases between the two germline ends. The CDR3 is CATSRDLGNQPQHF. The CDR3 coding sequence is TGTGCCACCAGCAGAGATCTGGGCAATCAGCCCCAGCATTTT.

This chain uses TRBV11-3 with TRBJ2-7, with D unresolved. Germline loops: CDR1 SGHNT, CDR2 YENEEA. The CDR3 runs to 12 residues. The V and J ends lost 6 bases and 5 bases respectively, with 11 bases between them. CDR3 region: CASSRQADEQYF. CDR3 nucleotides: TGTGCCAGCAGTCGCCAGGCGGACGAGCAGTACTTC.

This clone is a singleton in its sample. The V call is TRBV27, the J call TRBJ1-1; the match to TRBD1 covers 7 bases. Germline V gene data show CDR1 as MNHEY and CDR2 as SMNVEV (reference sequence). The CDR3 is made up of 13 amino acids. The trim removed 1 base at V and 5 bases at J, leaving 1 base unmatched. The CDR3 DNA sequence: TGTGCCAGCAGTTTATTCAGGGGGACTGAAGCTTTCTTT. Translation gives CASSLFRGTEAFF.

The rearrangement uses TRBV29-1 and TRBJ1-1; D is possibly TRBD1 (5 bases). V was clipped by 3 bases and J by 0 bases, with 23 bases between them. Germline V lookup: CDR1 SQVTM, CDR2 ANQGSEA. CDR3 length: 18 residues. The CDR3 nucleotides read TGCAGCGTTGAGGCGTTGAGGCCCGCAGGGCTGCTGAACACTGAAGCTTTCTTT. It yields the protein CSVEALRPAGLLNTEAFF.

The chain combines TRBV2 with TRBJ2-7; D is possibly TRBD2 (6 bases). Trimming cost V 5 bases and J 7 bases, with 15 bases left between them. The CDR3 contains 13 residues. Germline CDR1 SNHLY, CDR2 FYNNEI. This chain's CDR3 is CASSSSSGREQYF. For the CDR3, the DNA is TGTGCCAGCAGTAGCTCCAGTGGGAGGGAGCAGTACTTC.

The chain recombines TRBV5-6 with TRBJ1-5; D is possibly TRBD1 (5 bases). The CDR3 runs to 16 residues. The V gene's germline CDR1 is SGHDT and CDR2 YYEEEE. V dropped 0 bases and J dropped 4 bases, with 14 bases sitting between them. CDR3 sequence reads: CASSLGGGGWNQPQHF. CDR3 nucleotides: TGTGCCAGCAGCTTGGGGGGCGGAGGCTGGAATCAGCCCCAGCATTTT.

This clone was found a few times. The chain has TRBV4-1 and TRBJ1-5; D call uncertain. Trimming left V 0 bases short and J 0 bases short, with 12 bases between. Per germline, CDR1 MGHRA and CDR2 YSYEKL. CDR3 size: 17 residues. The CDR3 bases are TGCGCCAGCAGCCAAGATGACCCAACGTATAGCAATCAGCCCCAGCATTTT. Its protein is CASSQDDPTYSNQPQHF.

This clone was detected a few times. The genes are TRBV28 and TRBJ1-5; possibly TRBD1 for D (5 bases). Deletions cut 4 bases from V and 3 bases from J, with 13 bases between. CDR1 and CDR2 (germline): MDHEN, SYDVKM. This CDR3 has 15 amino acids. CDR3 amino acids: CASSSAGTANQPQHF. CDR3 nucleotide sequence: TGTGCCAGCAGTTCCGCGGGGACCGCCAATCAGCCCCAGCATTTT.

This clone has only one observation. This rearrangement joins TRBV28 to TRBJ2-3; the match to TRBD2 covers 10 bases. The germline V gene encodes CDR1 MDHEN and CDR2 SYDVKM. This CDR3 contains 14 residues. Trimming cost V 2 bases and J 10 bases; bases outside gene matches: 6. CDR3 in DNA: TGTGCCAGCAGTTTAGGCGCTAGCGGGAGACCGCAGTATTTT. Translated, it gives CASSLGASGRPQYF.

Regarding this clone: This sample includes further DNA sequences coding for the same CDR3. V gene TRBV29-1 combines with J gene TRBJ1-2; D perhaps matches TRBD1 (5 bases). CDR3 length equals 13 residues. CDR1 SQVTM and CDR2 ANQGSEA come from the germline V gene. V shed 0 bases and J shed 8 bases, with 13 bases lying between them. The CDR3 loop is CSVEDQQRQGYTF. CDR3 bases: TGCAGCGTTGAAGATCAACAGCGACAGGGCTACACCTTC.

The J gene is TRBJ1-5, the V gene TRBV19, with a weak D call TRBD1 (5 bases). This CDR3 has 15 residues. Germline V gives CDR1 LNHDA, CDR2 SQIVND (reference sequence). With 7 bases removed from V and 5 bases from J, the gap between germline ends came to 18 bases. This CDR3 is CASTYFPGGDQPQHF. CDR3 DNA: TGTGCCAGTACTTACTTTCCTGGGGGGGATCAGCCCCAGCATTTT.

V usage is TRBV7-9 and J usage is TRBJ2-3, with a tentative D call TRBD2 (5 bases). Germline V gene lookup returns CDR1 SEHNR and CDR2 FQNEAQ (reference sequence). This CDR3 is built from 16 residues. Trimming pared 3 bases from V and 1 base from J, leaving 14 bases between. The DNA of the CDR3 is TGTGCCAGCAGCTTTTGGTCGGGAAGGGGCACAGATACGCAGTATTTT. Its translation: CASSFWSGRGTDTQYF.

This clone was counted a single time. The chain combines TRBV5-6 with TRBJ2-1, with TRBD2 identical over 13 bases. V trimming: 3 bases; J trimming: 7 bases; junction bases outside the gene matches: 4. Germline CDR1 SGHDT, CDR2 YYEEEE. The CDR3 consists of 15 residues. This CDR3 is CASSSRTSGGNEQFF. The CDR3 DNA follows: TGTGCCAGCAGCTCCCGGACTAGCGGGGGTAATGAGCAGTTCTTC.

The chain is built from TRBV28 and TRBJ2-7; TRBD1 might be the D (6 bases). V was cut by 2 bases and J by 2 bases, with 13 bases left in between. Looked up from germline, CDR1 is MDHEN and CDR2 is SYDVKM. The CDR3 extends over 15 amino acids. The CDR3 DNA reads as TGTGCCAGCAGTTTACCGGGACAACAGGCCTACGAGCAGTACTTC. Protein: CASSLPGQQAYEQYF.

The genes are TRBV5-4 and TRBJ2-1, with D possibly being TRBD2 (6 bases). The CDR3 loop spans 14 amino acids. Germline V gene sequence: CDR1 SGHNT, CDR2 YYREEE (reference sequence). Trimming cost V 6 bases and J 6 bases, with 16 bases left between them. CDR3 nucleotides: TGTGCCAGCACCCGCGACGGGGGAAGCAATGAGCAGTTCTTC. It codes for CASTRDGGSNEQFF. Variable domain in full (rest from reference TRBV5-4 and TRBJ2-1): ETGVTQSPTHLIKTRGQQVTLRCSSQSGHNTVSWYQQALGQGPQFIFQYYREEENGRGNFPPRFSGLQFPNYSSELNVNALELDDSALYLCASTRDGGSNEQFFGPGTRLTVL.

This chain uses TRBV6-1 with TRBJ2-5, with TRBD2 as a possible D gene (5 bases). CDR1 is MNHNS and CDR2 is SASEGT in the germline V gene. This CDR3 is built from 15 residues. Trimming shortened V by 6 bases and J by 1 base, and 15 bases separated the two germline ends. The DNA of the CDR3 is TGTGCCAGCAGCGGGATCCCGTCCGGCCAAGAGACCCAGTACTTC. Translation gives CASSGIPSGQETQYF.

The chain employs TRBV5-1 and TRBJ1-1, with D possibly matching TRBD1 (5 bases). Germline-derived CDR1 and CDR2 are SGHRS and YFSETQ. Trimming took 0 bases from V and 7 from J, leaving 10 bases between them. The length of the CDR3 is 13 residues. CDR3 in amino acids: CASSLAGGLEAFF. DNA for the CDR3: TGCGCCAGCAGCTTGGCCGGGGGACTTGAAGCTTTCTTT.

The chain joins TRBV28 to TRBJ2-7, with TRBD1 identical over 9 bases. Losses at the gene ends were 10 bases for V and 4 bases for J; bases not matched to a gene: 2. The CDR3 runs 11 residues. Germline assignment: CDR1 MDHEN and CDR2 SYDVKM. CDR3 protein: CATGTGYEQYF. CDR3 coding DNA: TGTGCCACCGGGACAGGGTACGAGCAGTACTTC.

This clone is a singleton in its sample. The chain couples TRBV27 to TRBJ2-7; maybe TRBD2 (6 bases). Germline V gene lookup returns CDR1 MNHEY and CDR2 SMNVEV (reference sequence). The V end lost 6 bases, the J end lost 3 bases, and 12 bases lay between the germline ends. There are 13 residues in the CDR3. In DNA form, the CDR3 reads TGTGCCAGCAGCCCCGGGGGAAACTACGAGCAGTACTTC. Translated: CASSPGGNYEQYF.

The chain has TRBV4-3 and TRBJ1-3; TRBD1 agrees at 7 bases. This CDR3 region has 17 residues. The germline V gene encodes CDR1 LGHNA and CDR2 YSLEER. The ends lost 3 bases at V and 0 bases at J; junction bases unmatched: 8. The CDR3 loop reads CASSQDTGDSSGNTIYF. The CDR3 DNA reads TGCGCCAGCAGCCAGGATACAGGGGACTCCTCTGGAAACACCATATATTTT.

This clone was seen a single time. The CDR3 nucleotides are TGTGCCAGCAGCCAAGGACAGGGGGCCGGCACTGAAGCTTTCTTT. Residues: CASSQGQGAGTEAFF. The J gene is TRBJ1-1, the V gene TRBV4-2, with 10 positions matching TRBD1. CDR3 length equals 15 residues. The V segment lost 1 base and the J segment 4 bases; nucleotides outside the gene matches: 3. The V gene's germline CDR1 is LGHNA and CDR2 YNFKEQ.

In nucleotides, the CDR3 is TGTGCCAGCAGCACAGACAGGGCCAAATACAATGAGCAGTTCTTC. Its translation is CASSTDRAKYNEQFF. This chain connects TRBV11-1 to TRBJ2-1; 7 bases are shared with TRBD1. CDR1 is SGHAT and CDR2 is FQDESV in the germline V gene (reference sequence). The CDR3 loop spans 15 amino acids. V lost 5 bases, J lost 4 bases, and 8 bases stayed unmatched.

The genes are TRBV9 and TRBJ2-5, with 9 bases matching TRBD1. Germline V lookup: CDR1 SGDLS, CDR2 YYNGEE. The CDR3 runs to 18 residues. With 0 bases clipped from V and 1 base from J, the junction kept 10 bases outside the gene matches. For the CDR3, the DNA is TGTGCCAGCAGCGTAGCTACAGGGGGCTGGGAGGGCCAAGAGACCCAGTACTTC. Residues: CASSVATGGWEGQETQYF.

The rearrangement links TRBV5-6 to TRBJ2-2, with TRBD2 matching over 7 bases. Germline V CDR1 and CDR2: SGHDT, YYEEEE. The CDR3 covers 16 residues. V gave up 0 bases and J gave up 6 bases; unmatched junction bases: 8. CDR3 protein: CASSLVSGGSSGELFF. CDR3 coding DNA: TGTGCCAGCAGCTTGGTGTCGGGAGGTTCGTCCGGGGAGCTGTTTTTT.

The chain couples TRBV7-6 to TRBJ2-5; 8 positions agree with TRBD2. Germline V gene data show CDR1 as SGHVS and CDR2 as FNYEAQ. The CDR3 runs to 18 residues. J gave up 1 base and V 0 bases, and 10 bases lay outside the gene matches. CDR3 sequence (DNA): TGTGCCAGCAGCTTAGCGCCCGCGGGAGGTCTGCTCCAAGAGACCCAGTACTTC. Translating gives CASSLAPAGGLLQETQYF.

This chain joins TRBV7-2 and TRBJ2-3, with 9 nucleotides matching TRBD2. Germline assignment: CDR1 SGHTA and CDR2 FQGNSA. The CDR3 length is 15 residues. The V and J ends lost 4 bases and 6 bases, in that order; junction bases with no gene match: 8. The CDR3 DNA reads as TGTGCCAGCAGCTCCTCTCCGCGGGGGGGGGATACGCAGTATTTT. Translation gives CASSSSPRGGDTQYF.